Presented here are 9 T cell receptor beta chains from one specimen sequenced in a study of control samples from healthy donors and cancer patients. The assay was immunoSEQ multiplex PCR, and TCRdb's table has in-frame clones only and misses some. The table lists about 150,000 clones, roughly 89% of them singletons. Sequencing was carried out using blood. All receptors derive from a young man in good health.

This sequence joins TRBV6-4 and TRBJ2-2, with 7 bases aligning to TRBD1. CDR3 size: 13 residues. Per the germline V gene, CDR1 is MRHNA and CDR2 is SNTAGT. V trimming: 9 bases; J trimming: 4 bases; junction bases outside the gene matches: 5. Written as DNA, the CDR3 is TGTGCCAGACCAGGGGGAGCCACCGGGGAGCTGTTTTTT. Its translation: CARPGGATGELFF.

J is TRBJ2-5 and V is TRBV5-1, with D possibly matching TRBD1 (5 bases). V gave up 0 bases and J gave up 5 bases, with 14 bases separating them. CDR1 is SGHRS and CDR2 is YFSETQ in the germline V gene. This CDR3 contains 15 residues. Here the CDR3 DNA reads TGCGCCAGCAGCTTGGCCTGGGTCGCAGGGGAGACCCAGTACTTC. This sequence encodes CASSLAWVAGETQYF.

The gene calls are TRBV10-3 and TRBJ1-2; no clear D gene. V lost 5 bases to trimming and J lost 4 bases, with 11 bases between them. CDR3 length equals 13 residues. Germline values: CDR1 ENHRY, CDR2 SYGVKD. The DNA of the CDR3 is TGTGCCATCAGTAGTAATCCGGGCTATGGCTACACCTTC. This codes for CAISSNPGYGYTF.

The DNA of the CDR3 is TGTGCCAGCAGCCCGGGACAGCTCGATGGCTATGGCTACACCTTC. This gives the protein CASSPGQLDGYGYTF. The rearrangement joins TRBV9 to TRBJ1-2; 7 bases map to TRBD1. This CDR3 spans 15 amino acids. CDR1 is SGDLS and CDR2 is YYNGEE in the germline V gene. V lost 4 bases and J lost 4; bases outside the gene matches: 10.

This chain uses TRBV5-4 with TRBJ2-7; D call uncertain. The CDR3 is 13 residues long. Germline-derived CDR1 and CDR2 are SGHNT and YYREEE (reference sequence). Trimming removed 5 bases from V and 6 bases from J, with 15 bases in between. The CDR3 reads CASRPGPKGEQYF. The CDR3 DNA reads TGTGCCAGCAGACCAGGACCGAAGGGCGAGCAGTACTTC.

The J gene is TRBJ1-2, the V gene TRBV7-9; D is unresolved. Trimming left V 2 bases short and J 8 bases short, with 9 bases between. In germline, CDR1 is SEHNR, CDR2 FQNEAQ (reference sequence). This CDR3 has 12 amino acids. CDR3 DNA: TGTGCCAGCAGCTTACCCTTCGGCGGCTACACCTTC. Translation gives CASSLPFGGYTF.

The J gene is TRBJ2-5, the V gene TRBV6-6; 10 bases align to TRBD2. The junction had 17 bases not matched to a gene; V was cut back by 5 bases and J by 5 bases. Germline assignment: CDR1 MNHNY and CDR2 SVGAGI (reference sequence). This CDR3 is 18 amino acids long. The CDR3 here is CASSRTRFRAGGFETQYF. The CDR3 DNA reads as TGTGCCAGCAGTCGGACACGATTTAGAGCGGGGGGGTTTGAGACCCAGTACTTC.

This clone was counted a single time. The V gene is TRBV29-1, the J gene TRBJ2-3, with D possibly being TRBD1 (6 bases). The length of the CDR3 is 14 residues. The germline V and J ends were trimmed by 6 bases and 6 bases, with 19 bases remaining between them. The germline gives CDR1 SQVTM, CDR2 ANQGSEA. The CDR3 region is CSVETGLGWDTQYF. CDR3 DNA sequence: TGCAGCGTGGAAACAGGGCTGGGATGGGATACGCAGTATTTT.

The CDR3 DNA reads as TGCACCAGCAGCCAAAGGCCAGCCCAGGAGACCCAGTACTTC. Translated, it gives CTSSQRPAQETQYF. This chain connects TRBV1 to TRBJ2-5. TRBV1 is tagged as a pseudogene. The CDR3 is made up of 14 amino acids.